This T cell receptor (beta chain) is drawn from a study of shared clonotypes between healthy human individuals (dated by TCRdb to about 2020). Study-wide context: Three men and two women, aged 18 to 49 years, made up the cohort. For each donor, CD4 naive and CD4 memory were each given three plates, CD8 naive was given two plates, and CD8 memory was given one plate. Each donor's leukapheresis produced roughly between roughly 0.9 and 8.9 billion PBMCs. To estimate repertoire size and how much clonotype sharing occurs between individuals, the study deeply sequenced the blood TCR repertoires of five healthy adults. Libraries were prepared and TCR repertoires were sequenced by different laboratories using diverse techniques, in order to increase sequencing depth and limit assay-specific biases.

Results the study describes overall, beyond this receptor: Only blood was sampled, and tissue TCR repertoires likely differ from those in blood. Naive subsets generally had larger estimated clonotype richness than memory subsets did. Clonotypes shared by all four sorted-subset donors showed higher generation probabilities than non-shared clonotypes. Pairwise subsampling led to the expectation that sequencing depth would affect the degree of clonotype sharing among donors. Approximately 5% of naive CD4, 3.5% of naive CD8, 2.3% of memory CD4, and 0.4% of memory CD8 clonotypes were shared across four donors. Rarefaction of sorted-subset datasets indicated incomplete sequencing despite the large sequencing depth. Because the study included only a small number of donors, the genetic and exposure-history diversity represented was limited.

Note on this clone: The target of this receptor is not known. Base qualities are not recorded, but no much larger clone differs from it by a single base.

Using the deep immunoSEQ assay, multiplex PCR amplified TCR CDR3 regions from genomic DNA. Extracted genomic DNA from each cell subset was distributed evenly across all wells of several immunoSEQ 96-well plates, and each plate was treated as a replicate. For sorted subsets, 150 to 200 ng genomic DNA, equal to 30,000 or so T cell genomes, was loaded into each replicate PCR. Purified libraries were measured with a Qubit 3.0 fluorometer, size-checked on a Bioanalyzer 2100, and measured again with the KAPA Library Quantification kit. Every immunoSEQ 96-well plate was sequenced on a separate single-read 150-cycle Illumina NextSeq 550 flow cell. From the authors' description of their analysis: Because the immunoSEQ output included only junctional sequences and no quality scores, the filtering could not be the same as the filtering used for full-length reads. To assign V/J genes and CDR3, sequences were annotated using PyIR, a Python wrapper for IgBLAST v1.9, with IMGT germline references. Reads with weak V/J assignments (E-value above 1e-6), missing CDR3, stop codons, out-of-frame junctions, or ambiguous translated residues were removed. V3J clonotypes were defined as sequences sharing an identical inferred V gene, J gene, and CDR3 amino acid sequence. The percentage overlap between two repertoires was calculated by dividing the number of shared unique clonotypes by the size of the smaller repertoire. Three approaches were used to assess repertoire richness: RTK rarefaction, the Chao1 estimator, and Recon v2.1 estimates of unobserved clonotypes. OLGA was used to compute generation probabilities for all TCRbeta clonotypes that the gDNA method yielded from a few donors. This immuneACCESS table, as held by TCRdb, lists in-frame sequences with V and J called but not all clones. Of the missing ones, under half trace to an unresolved V gene in checked studies; the others have no known cause. V and J calls and clone size follow that table, whereas D and trimming were derived from the DNA. Within this sample are approximately 700,000 clones, with about 80% of them counted one time only. Around 1.7% of the sample is in the top ten clones.

For CDR1 and CDR2, the germline V gene lists SGHVS and FNYEAQ. The CDR3 goes from the cysteine to the phenylalanine over 15 residues. The sequence is cut down to CDR3 DNA, 45 bases in frame from base 1. Ends trimmed: V by 1 base, J by 10 bases; bases unmatched to a gene: 6. Donors were healthy HIV-negative adults with no recently reported acute infections or vaccinations. Only Caucasian adults living in Nashville, Tennessee, USA were represented among the donors. CD4+ T cells were enriched by magnetic negative selection; naive cells were then positively selected on CD45RA, and the negative fraction formed the memory subset. Blood was collected by leukapheresis, and PBMCs were isolated by Ficoll-Histopaque density gradient centrifugation and then cryopreserved in liquid nitrogen vapor phase. Purity and quantity of every magnetically sorted T cell population were checked by analytical flow cytometry. Genomic DNA was isolated from every sorted fraction and measured by UV absorbance on a Nanodrop 2000c.

Source material: memory CD4+ T cells sorted from blood. In light of the paper, this sample's cell subset or site label describes: CD45RA-negative fraction. The V gene is TRBV7-6 and the J gene is TRBJ1-6; 8 bases in between match TRBD1. This clonotype originated in a woman in her 30s in good health. The CDR3 corresponds to CASSLVPQGASPLHF. The base sequence is TGTGCCAGCAGCTTAGTGCCCCAGGGGGCCTCACCCCTCCACTTT.